This T cell receptor beta chain was sequenced during a study of technical replicates of blood from four donors. Profiling relied on immunoSEQ multiplex PCR, and the TCRdb table lists in-frame clones only, not all of them. The data contain fewer than 65,000 clones, more than 70% of them singletons. The CDR3 consists of 17 residues. J was trimmed by 9 bases and V by 8 bases; bases with no gene match: 17. The V gene's germline CDR1 is SNHLY and CDR2 FYNNEI. V and J are TRBV2 and TRBJ2-1, with 12 nucleotides matching TRBD2. The sequencing sample was made of PBMCs. The clonotype comes from a human donor in good health. Some clones in this sample may be carry-over from other donors' samples. The CDR3 sequence is CASARYLAGGPRGEQFF. The CDR3 DNA reads TGTGCCAGCGCCAGGTATCTAGCGGGAGGGCCTAGGGGTGAGCAGTTCTTC.